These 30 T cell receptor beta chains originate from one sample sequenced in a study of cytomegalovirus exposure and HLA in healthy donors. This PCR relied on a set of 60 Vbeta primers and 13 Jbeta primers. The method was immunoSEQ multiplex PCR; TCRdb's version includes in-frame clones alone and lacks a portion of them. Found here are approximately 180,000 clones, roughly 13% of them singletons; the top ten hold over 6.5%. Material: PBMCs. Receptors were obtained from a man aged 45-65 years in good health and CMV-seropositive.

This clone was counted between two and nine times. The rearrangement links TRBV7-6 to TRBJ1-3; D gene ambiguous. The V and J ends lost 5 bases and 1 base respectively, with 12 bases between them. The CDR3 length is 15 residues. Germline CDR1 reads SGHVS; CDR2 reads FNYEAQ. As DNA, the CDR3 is TGTGCCAGCAGCCCTGACAATATATCTGGAAACACCATATATTTT. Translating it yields CASSPDNISGNTIYF.

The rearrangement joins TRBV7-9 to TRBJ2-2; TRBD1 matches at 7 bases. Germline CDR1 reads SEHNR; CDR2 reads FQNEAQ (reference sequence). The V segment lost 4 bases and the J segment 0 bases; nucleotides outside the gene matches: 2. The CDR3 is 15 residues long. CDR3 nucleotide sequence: TGTGCCAGCAGCTGGACAGGATCGAACACCGGGGAGCTGTTTTTT. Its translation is CASSWTGSNTGELFF.

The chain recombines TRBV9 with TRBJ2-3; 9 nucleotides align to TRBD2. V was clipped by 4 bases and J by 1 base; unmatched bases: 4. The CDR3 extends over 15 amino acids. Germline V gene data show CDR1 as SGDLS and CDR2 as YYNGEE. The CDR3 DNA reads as TGTGCCAGCAGCCCGAGCGGGGGGCGCACAGATACGCAGTATTTT. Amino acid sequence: CASSPSGGRTDTQYF.

The CDR3: CASSLETGGPYEQYV. The CDR3 coding sequence is TGTGCCAGCAGCTTAGAGACAGGGGGCCCCTACGAGCAGTACGTC. The chain employs TRBV11-2 and TRBJ2-7; 10 positions agree with TRBD1. CDR1 and CDR2 (germline): SGHAT, FQNNGV. This CDR3 is 15 amino acids long. J lost 2 bases, V lost 0 bases, and 1 base had no gene match.

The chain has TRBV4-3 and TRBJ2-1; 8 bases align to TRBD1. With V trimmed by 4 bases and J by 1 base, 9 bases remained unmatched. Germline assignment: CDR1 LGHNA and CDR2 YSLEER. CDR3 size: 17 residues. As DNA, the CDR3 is TGCGCCAGCAGCCCTCAGGGTAGGACAGGGTCCTACAATGAGCAGTTCTTC. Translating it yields CASSPQGRTGSYNEQFF.

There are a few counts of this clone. CDR3 coding DNA: TGTGCCAGCAGTACTACAGGGGGCGGCACTGAAGCTTTCTTT. Translated, it gives CASSTTGGGTEAFF. The V call is TRBV7-9, the J call TRBJ1-1; TRBD1 agrees at 9 bases. V trimming: 6 bases; J trimming: 4 bases; junction bases outside the gene matches: 6. CDR1 is SEHNR and CDR2 is FQNEAQ in the germline V gene (reference sequence). This CDR3 contains 14 residues.

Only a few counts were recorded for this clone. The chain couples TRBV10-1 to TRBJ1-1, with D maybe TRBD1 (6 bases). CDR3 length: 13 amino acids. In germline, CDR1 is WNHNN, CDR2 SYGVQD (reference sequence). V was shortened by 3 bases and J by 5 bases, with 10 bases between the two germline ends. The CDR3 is CASSDWQGTEAFF. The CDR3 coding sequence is TGCGCCAGCAGTGATTGGCAGGGGACTGAAGCTTTCTTT.

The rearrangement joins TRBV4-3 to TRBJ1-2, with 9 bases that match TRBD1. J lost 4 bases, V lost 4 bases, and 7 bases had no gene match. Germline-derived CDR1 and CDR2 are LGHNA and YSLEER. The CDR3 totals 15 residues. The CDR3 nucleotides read TGCGCCAGCAGCCTGGGCACAGGGGGCCCCTATGGCTACACCTTC. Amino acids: CASSLGTGGPYGYTF.

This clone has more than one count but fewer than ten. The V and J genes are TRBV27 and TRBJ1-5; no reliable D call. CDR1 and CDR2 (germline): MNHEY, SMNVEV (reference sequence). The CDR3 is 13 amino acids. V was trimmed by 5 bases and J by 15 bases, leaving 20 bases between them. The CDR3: CASSPAGREGWHF. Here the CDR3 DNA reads TGTGCCAGCAGTCCAGCCGGCCGGGAGGGATGGCATTTT.

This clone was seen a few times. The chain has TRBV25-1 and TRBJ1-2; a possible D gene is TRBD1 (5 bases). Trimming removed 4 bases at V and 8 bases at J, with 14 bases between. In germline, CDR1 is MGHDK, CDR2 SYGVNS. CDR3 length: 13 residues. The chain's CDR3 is CASSAYSRGGYTF. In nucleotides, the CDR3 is TGTGCCAGCAGTGCGTATTCGCGGGGCGGCTACACCTTC.

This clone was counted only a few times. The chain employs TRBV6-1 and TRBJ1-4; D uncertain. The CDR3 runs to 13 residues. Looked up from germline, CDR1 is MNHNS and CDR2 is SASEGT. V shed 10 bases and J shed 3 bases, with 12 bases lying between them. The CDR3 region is CATNSLSNEKLFF. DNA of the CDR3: TGTGCCACCAATAGCCTGTCTAATGAAAAACTGTTTTTT.

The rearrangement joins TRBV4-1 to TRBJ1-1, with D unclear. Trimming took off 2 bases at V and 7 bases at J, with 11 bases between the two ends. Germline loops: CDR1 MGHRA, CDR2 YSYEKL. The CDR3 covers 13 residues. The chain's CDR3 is CASSQNTAVEAFF. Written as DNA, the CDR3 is TGCGCCAGCAGCCAAAATACAGCAGTTGAAGCTTTCTTT.

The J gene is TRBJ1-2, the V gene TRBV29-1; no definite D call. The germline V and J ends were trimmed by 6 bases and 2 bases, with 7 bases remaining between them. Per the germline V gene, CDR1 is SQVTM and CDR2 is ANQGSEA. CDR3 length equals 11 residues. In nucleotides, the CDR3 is TGCAGCGTAGACGGGAACTATGGCTACACCTTC. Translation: CSVDGNYGYTF.

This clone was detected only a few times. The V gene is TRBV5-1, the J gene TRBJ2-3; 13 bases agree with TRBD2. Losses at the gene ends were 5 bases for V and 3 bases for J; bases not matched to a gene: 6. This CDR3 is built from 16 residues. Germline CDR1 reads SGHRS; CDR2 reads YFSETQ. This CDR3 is CASRRGTSGVTDTQYF. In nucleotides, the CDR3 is TGCGCCAGCAGACGAGGGACTAGCGGGGTGACAGATACGCAGTATTTT.

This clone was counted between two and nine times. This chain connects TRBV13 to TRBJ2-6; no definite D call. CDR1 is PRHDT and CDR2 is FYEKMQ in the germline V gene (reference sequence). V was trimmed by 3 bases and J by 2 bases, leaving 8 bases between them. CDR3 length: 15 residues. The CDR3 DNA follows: TGTGCCAGCAGCTTTCGGGTCGCTGGGGCCAACGTCCTGACTTTC. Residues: CASSFRVAGANVLTF.

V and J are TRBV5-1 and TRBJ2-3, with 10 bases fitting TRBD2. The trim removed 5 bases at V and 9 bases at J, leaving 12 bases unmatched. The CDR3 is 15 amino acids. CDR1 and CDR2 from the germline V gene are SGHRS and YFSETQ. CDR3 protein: CASRPSGGEPVTQYF. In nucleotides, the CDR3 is TGCGCCAGCAGACCTAGCGGGGGTGAACCCGTCACGCAGTATTTT. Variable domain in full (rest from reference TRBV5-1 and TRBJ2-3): KAGVTQTPRYLIKTRGQQVTLSCSPISGHRSVSWYQQTPGQGLQFLFEYFSETQRNKGNFPGRFSGRQFSNSRSEMNVSTLELGDSALYLCASRPSGGEPVTQYFGPGTRLTVL.

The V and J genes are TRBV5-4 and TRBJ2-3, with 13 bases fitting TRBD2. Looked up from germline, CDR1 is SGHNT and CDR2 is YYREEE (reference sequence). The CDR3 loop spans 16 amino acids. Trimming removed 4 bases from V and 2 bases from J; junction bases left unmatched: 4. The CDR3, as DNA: TGTGCCAGCAGCCTAGGGACTAGCGGGGACACAGATACGCAGTATTTT. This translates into CASSLGTSGDTDTQYF.

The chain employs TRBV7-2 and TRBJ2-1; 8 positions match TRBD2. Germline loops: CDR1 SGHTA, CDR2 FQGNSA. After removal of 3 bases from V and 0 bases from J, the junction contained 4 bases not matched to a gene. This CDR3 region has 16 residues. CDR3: CASSFVAGSSYNEQFF. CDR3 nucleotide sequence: TGTGCCAGCAGCTTCGTAGCGGGGAGCTCCTACAATGAGCAGTTCTTC.

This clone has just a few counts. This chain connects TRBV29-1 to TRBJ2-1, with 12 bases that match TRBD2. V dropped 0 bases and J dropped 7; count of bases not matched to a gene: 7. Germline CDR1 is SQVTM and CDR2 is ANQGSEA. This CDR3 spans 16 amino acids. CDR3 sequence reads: CSVEEGRLAGVNEQFF. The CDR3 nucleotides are TGCAGCGTTGAAGAGGGGAGACTAGCGGGGGTGAATGAGCAGTTCTTC.

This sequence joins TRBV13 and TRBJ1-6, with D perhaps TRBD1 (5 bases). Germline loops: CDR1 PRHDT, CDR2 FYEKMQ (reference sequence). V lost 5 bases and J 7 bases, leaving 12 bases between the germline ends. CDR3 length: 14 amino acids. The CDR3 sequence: CASSPGVSNSPLHF. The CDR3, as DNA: TGTGCCAGCAGCCCGGGGGTATCGAATTCACCCCTCCACTTT.

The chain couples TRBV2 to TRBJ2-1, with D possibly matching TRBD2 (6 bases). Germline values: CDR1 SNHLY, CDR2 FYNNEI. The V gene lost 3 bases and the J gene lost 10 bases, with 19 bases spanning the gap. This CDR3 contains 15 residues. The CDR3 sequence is CASSDPGLPGEEQFF. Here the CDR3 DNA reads TGTGCCAGCAGTGATCCGGGACTCCCGGGTGAGGAGCAGTTCTTC.

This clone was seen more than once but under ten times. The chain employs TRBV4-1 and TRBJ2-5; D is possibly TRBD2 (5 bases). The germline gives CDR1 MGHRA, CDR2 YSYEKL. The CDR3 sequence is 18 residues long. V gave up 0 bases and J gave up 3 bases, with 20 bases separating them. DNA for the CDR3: TGCGCCAGCAGCCAAGAAAACAGCCCAAGGCCGAGGGAAGAGACCCAGTACTTC. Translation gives CASSQENSPRPREETQYF.

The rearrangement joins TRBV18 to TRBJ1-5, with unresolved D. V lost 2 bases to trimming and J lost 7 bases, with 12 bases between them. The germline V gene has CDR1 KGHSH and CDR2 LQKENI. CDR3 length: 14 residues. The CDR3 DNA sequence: TGTGCCAGCTCACCAGGGGAGGTCGGCCAGCCCCAGCATTTT. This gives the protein CASSPGEVGQPQHF.

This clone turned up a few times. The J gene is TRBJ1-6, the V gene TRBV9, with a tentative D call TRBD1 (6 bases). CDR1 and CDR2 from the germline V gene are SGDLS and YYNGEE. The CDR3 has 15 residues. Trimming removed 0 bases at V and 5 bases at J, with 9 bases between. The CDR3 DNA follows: TGTGCCAGCAGCGTAGGGAGGACAGATAATTCACCCCTCCACTTT. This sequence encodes CASSVGRTDNSPLHF.

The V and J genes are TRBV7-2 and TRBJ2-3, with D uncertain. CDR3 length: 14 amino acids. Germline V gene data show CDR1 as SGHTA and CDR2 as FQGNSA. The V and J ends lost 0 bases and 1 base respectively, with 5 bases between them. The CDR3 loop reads CASSLASGTDTQYF. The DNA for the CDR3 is TGTGCCAGCAGCTTAGCGAGCGGCACAGATACGCAGTATTTT.

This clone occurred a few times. The CDR3 DNA is TGTGCCAGTAGGTCGGACAGGGGACCCAATCAGCCCCAGCATTTT. Its protein is CASRSDRGPNQPQHF. The chain has TRBV19 and TRBJ1-5; 9 bases fit TRBD1. CDR1 is LNHDA, CDR2 SQIVND, per germline (reference sequence). With 6 bases clipped from V and 3 bases from J, the junction kept 6 bases outside the gene matches. The CDR3 is made up of 15 amino acids.

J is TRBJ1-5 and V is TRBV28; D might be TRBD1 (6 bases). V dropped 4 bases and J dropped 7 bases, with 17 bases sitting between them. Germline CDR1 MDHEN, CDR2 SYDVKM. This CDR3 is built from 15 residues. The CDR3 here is CASSYPPGAGQPQHF. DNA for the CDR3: TGTGCCAGCAGTTACCCCCCAGGGGCAGGACAGCCCCAGCATTTT.

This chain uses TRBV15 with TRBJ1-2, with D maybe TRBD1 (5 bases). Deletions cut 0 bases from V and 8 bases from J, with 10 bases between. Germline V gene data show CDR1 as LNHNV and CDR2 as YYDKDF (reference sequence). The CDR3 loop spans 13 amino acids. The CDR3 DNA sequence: TGTGCCACCAGCAGAGATCGGGGGAAGGGCTACACCTTC. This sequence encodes CATSRDRGKGYTF.

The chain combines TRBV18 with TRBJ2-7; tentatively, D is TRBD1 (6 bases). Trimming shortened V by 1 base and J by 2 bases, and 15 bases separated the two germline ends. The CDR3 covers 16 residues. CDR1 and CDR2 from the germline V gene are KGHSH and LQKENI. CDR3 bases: TGTGCCAGCTCACCACGAGGACAGCCCCCTCCCTACGAGCAGTACTTC. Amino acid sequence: CASSPRGQPPPYEQYF.

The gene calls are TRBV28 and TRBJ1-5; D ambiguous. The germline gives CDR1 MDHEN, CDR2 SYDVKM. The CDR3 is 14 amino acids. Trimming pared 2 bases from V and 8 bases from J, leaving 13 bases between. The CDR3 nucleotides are TGTGCCAGCAGTTTAAGAGGGCCCGTGGAGCCCCAGCATTTT. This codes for CASSLRGPVEPQHF.